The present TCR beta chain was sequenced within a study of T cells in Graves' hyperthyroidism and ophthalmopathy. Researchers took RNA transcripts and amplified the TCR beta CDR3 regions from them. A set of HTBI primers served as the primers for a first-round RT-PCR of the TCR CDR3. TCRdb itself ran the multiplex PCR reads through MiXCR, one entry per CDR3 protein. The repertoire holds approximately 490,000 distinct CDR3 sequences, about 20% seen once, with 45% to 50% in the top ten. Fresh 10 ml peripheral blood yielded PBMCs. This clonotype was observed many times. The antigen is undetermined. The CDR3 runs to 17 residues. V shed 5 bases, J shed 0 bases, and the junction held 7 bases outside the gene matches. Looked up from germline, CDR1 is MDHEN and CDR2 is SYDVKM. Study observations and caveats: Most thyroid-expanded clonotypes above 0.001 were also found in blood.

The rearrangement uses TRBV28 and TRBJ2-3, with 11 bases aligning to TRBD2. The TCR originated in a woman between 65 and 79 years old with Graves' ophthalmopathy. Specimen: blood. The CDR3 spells CASSKGLAVISTDTQYF. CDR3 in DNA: TGTGCCAGCAGTAAGGGACTAGCGGTTATTAGCACAGATACGCAGTATTTT.